The clone carrying this TCR beta chain was recorded once. Its specificity is not known. One end of the junction is discordant with germline, which a read error may explain. Other DNA sequences of this sample code for an identical CDR3. The data derive from a study of PD-1 blockade in classical Hodgkin lymphoma. Study at large: Patients were dosed intravenously with nivolumab at 3 mg/kg every 2 weeks. Notes on the study in general: Baseline diversity in complete responders resembled that of newly diagnosed patients. Whatever underlies the repertoire differences (possibly disease activity or prior therapy) remains undefined. Nivolumab starters within 1 year of ASCT were excluded.

Method: immunoSEQ multiplex PCR; TCRdb's copy keeps in-frame clones and lacks some. Of around 36,000 clones in the sample, about nine tenths were seen once. Every one of the patients relapsed after autologous stem cell transplantation (brentuximab vedotin exposure was variable). CDR1 SGDLS and CDR2 YYNGEE come from the germline V gene. This CDR3 has 15 residues. The V gene is TRBV9, the J gene TRBJ2-2, with D possibly called TRBD1 or TRBD2 (5 bases each). This clonotype was obtained from a human donor with classical Hodgkin lymphoma. Sequenced here: peripheral blood mononuclear cells (PBMCs), sampled at baseline. CDR3: CASTARVLDTGELFF. DNA of the CDR3: TGTGCCAGCACCGCCAGGGTTTTGGACACCGGGGAACTGTTTTTT.